These 17 T cell receptor beta chains were sequenced from one sample in a study of cytomegalovirus exposure and HLA in healthy donors. The primer mix had 60 Vbeta and 13 Jbeta primers. The data were produced by immunoSEQ multiplex PCR, yet TCRdb's version contains in-frame clones alone and is incomplete. The sample yields hundreds of thousands of clones, approximately 70% seen once. Sequencing input: PBMCs. The receptor set was obtained from a man in his forties or fifties in good health and CMV-seropositive.

This chain links TRBV10-2 with TRBJ2-5; 9 positions match TRBD2. The CDR3 covers 18 residues. Germline CDR1 WSHSY, CDR2 SAAADI. V dropped 4 bases and J dropped 8; count of bases not matched to a gene: 20. CDR3 residues: CASSGEGRGGPGGETQYF. The CDR3 DNA is TGCGCCAGCAGTGGAGAAGGGCGGGGGGGTCCCGGGGGGGAAACCCAGTACTTC.

For the CDR3, the DNA is TGTGCCAGCAGTTACTCGGACAGCTCTGGAAACACCATATATTTT. Translated, it gives CASSYSDSSGNTIYF. The rearrangement links TRBV6-5 to TRBJ1-3, with D possibly matching TRBD1 (6 bases). The CDR3 is 15 residues long. Germline V lookup: CDR1 MNHEY, CDR2 SVGAGI. V gave up 0 bases and J gave up 0 bases, with 6 bases separating them.

This clone came up a few times. The CDR3 bases are TGTGCCAGCACCCCCGGGGATATGAATCAGCCCCAGCATTTT. Its protein is CASTPGDMNQPQHF. The chain carries TRBV27 and TRBJ1-5; no firm D call. The CDR3 totals 14 residues. From germline, CDR1 is MNHEY and CDR2 SMNVEV (reference sequence). Trimming shortened V by 7 bases and J by 4 bases, and 14 bases separated the two germline ends.

V is TRBV4-2 and J is TRBJ1-4; TRBD1 matches 7 bases. CDR3 size: 16 residues. Per germline, CDR1 LGHNA and CDR2 YNFKEQ. The junction had 8 bases not matched to a gene; V was cut back by 1 base and J by 6 bases. Here the CDR3 reads CASSQGQGGEDEKLFF. The CDR3 region has the DNA TGTGCCAGCAGCCAAGGACAGGGTGGAGAAGATGAAAAACTGTTTTTT.

This rearrangement joins TRBV7-9 to TRBJ2-3, with TRBD1 matching 9 bases. Unmatched junction bases numbered 4, after V lost 5 bases and J lost 1 base. Germline CDR1 SEHNR, CDR2 FQNEAQ (reference sequence). The CDR3 consists of 15 residues. CDR3 sequence (DNA): TGTGCCAGCAGCCCTCGGGACAGGGGCACAGATACGCAGTATTTT. Its protein is CASSPRDRGTDTQYF.

The chain has TRBV6-5 and TRBJ2-3, with 7 nucleotides matching TRBD1. CDR3 length: 14 residues. The J segment lost 4 bases and the V segment lost 7 bases, leaving 8 bases of the junction unmatched. Looked up from germline, CDR1 is MNHEY and CDR2 is SVGAGI. The CDR3 reads CASNEAQGADTQYF. The CDR3 DNA follows: TGTGCCAGCAACGAGGCTCAGGGGGCAGATACGCAGTATTTT.

This clone is a singleton in its sample. The rearrangement links TRBV5-4 to TRBJ2-2; maybe TRBD2 (5 bases). The V end was cut by 4 bases, the J end by 1 base, with 8 bases between. CDR1 and CDR2 from the germline V gene are SGHNT and YYREEE (reference sequence). This CDR3 contains 14 residues. CDR3 loop: CASSRDLNTGELFF. The CDR3 DNA follows: TGTGCCAGCAGCCGGGATCTGAACACCGGGGAGCTGTTTTTT.

V usage is TRBV19 and J usage is TRBJ1-2; a possible D gene is TRBD1 (6 bases). Trimming took off 5 bases at V and 6 bases at J, with 13 bases between the two ends. Per the germline V gene, CDR1 is LNHDA and CDR2 is SQIVND (reference sequence). The CDR3 contains 13 residues. CDR3 loop: CASSGTNLNGYTF. CDR3 nucleotides: TGTGCCAGTAGTGGGACAAATCTAAATGGCTACACCTTC.

V is TRBV28 and J is TRBJ1-1; 9 positions match TRBD1. Germline CDR1 MDHEN, CDR2 SYDVKM. The CDR3 runs to 14 residues. V lost 4 bases, J lost 6 bases, and 6 bases stayed unmatched. Here the CDR3 reads CASSSGQGFPEAFF. Written as DNA, the CDR3 is TGTGCCAGCAGTTCGGGACAGGGATTCCCTGAAGCTTTCTTT.

The V call is TRBV6-5, the J call TRBJ2-7; the D gene is possibly TRBD1 (6 bases). Per germline, CDR1 MNHEY and CDR2 SVGAGI. This CDR3 is built from 15 residues. Between the trimmed V and J ends, which lost 3 bases and 2 bases, there was a span of 14 bases. In DNA, the CDR3 is TGTGCCAGCAGTTATTCAGGGGCGACCCCCTACGAGCAGTACTTC. The encoded protein is CASSYSGATPYEQYF.

V usage is TRBV5-1 and J usage is TRBJ1-1; 9 bases map to TRBD1. The V and J ends lost 4 bases and 5 bases, in that order; junction bases with no gene match: 3. CDR1 is SGHRS and CDR2 is YFSETQ in the germline V gene. This CDR3 contains 13 residues. CDR3 in amino acids: CASSGTGRTEAFF. As DNA, the CDR3 is TGCGCCAGCAGCGGGACAGGGAGAACTGAAGCTTTCTTT.

The rearrangement joins TRBV7-8 to TRBJ1-3; D gene ambiguous. Trimming took 5 bases from V and 2 from J, leaving 10 bases between them. The germline V gene has CDR1 SGHVS and CDR2 FQNEAQ. The CDR3 extends over 14 amino acids. CDR3 sequence: CASSPSFAGNTIYF. CDR3 coding DNA: TGTGCCAGCAGCCCTTCCTTTGCTGGAAACACCATATATTTT.

With regard to this clone: The junction and the germline gene differ at one end; a read error may be behind it. Different DNA sequences within this sample yield the same CDR3. This chain uses TRBV6-1 with TRBJ1-2; D is unclear. This CDR3 is 14 amino acids long. Per germline, CDR1 MNHNS and CDR2 SASEGT. CDR3 DNA sequence: TGCGCCAGCAGTGACCTCACCCGGGGCTATGGCTACACCTTC. Translating gives CASSDLTRGYGYTF.

The rearrangement uses TRBV6-6 and TRBJ2-7, with a weak D call TRBD2 (6 bases). V was clipped by 0 bases and J by 3 bases, with 12 bases between them. Germline loops: CDR1 MNHNY, CDR2 SVGAGI (reference sequence). The CDR3 is made up of 15 amino acids. The DNA of the CDR3 is TGTGCCAGCAGTTACTCGGGGGGTTCGGGCTACGAGCAGTACTTC. Amino acid sequence: CASSYSGGSGYEQYF.

The chain joins TRBV5-6 to TRBJ2-5, with D possibly TRBD1 on 6 matching bases. Trimming removed 2 bases from V and 4 bases from J, with 18 bases in between. The CDR3 totals 16 residues. Germline CDR1 SGHDT, CDR2 YYEEEE. This chain's CDR3 is CASSFPRQVGPETQYF. In nucleotides, the CDR3 is TGTGCCAGCAGCTTCCCCCGACAGGTGGGCCCAGAGACCCAGTACTTC.

There are a few counts of this clone. This chain uses TRBV10-3 with TRBJ1-3; tentatively, D is TRBD1 (6 bases). Per the germline V gene, CDR1 is ENHRY and CDR2 is SYGVKD. The CDR3 length is 17 residues. Trimming cost V 4 bases and J 3 bases, with 19 bases left between them. The CDR3 loop reads CAISVGSLAGDGNTIYF. CDR3 coding DNA: TGTGCCATCAGTGTTGGGTCGTTGGCAGGGGATGGAAACACCATATATTTT.

The J gene is TRBJ1-2, the V gene TRBV28; the match to TRBD1 covers 9 bases. The germline CDR1 and CDR2 sequences are MDHEN and SYDVKM. V shed 4 bases, J shed 6 bases, and the junction held 12 bases outside the gene matches. The CDR3 length is 16 residues. CDR3 bases: TGTGCCAGCAGTTCCCCGGGACAGGGTATTCGGAATGGCTACACCTTC. It specifies CASSSPGQGIRNGYTF.